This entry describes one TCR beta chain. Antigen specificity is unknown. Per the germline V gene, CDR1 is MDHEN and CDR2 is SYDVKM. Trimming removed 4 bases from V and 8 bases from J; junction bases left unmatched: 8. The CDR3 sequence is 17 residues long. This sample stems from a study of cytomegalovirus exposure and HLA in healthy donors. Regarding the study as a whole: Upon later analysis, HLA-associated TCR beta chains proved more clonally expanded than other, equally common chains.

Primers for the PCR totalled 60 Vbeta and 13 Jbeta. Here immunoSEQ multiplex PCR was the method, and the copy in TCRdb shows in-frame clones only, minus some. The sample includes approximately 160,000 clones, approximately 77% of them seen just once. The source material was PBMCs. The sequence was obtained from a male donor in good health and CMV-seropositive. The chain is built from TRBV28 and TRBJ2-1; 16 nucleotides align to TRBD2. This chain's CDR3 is CASSSGTSGGAGYEQFF. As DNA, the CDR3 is TGTGCCAGCAGTTCTGGGACTAGCGGGGGGGCCGGCTATGAGCAGTTCTTC.